This T cell receptor beta chain was retrieved from a study of PD-1 and CTLA-4 blockade in melanoma. CDR3 size: 15 residues. Germline assignment: CDR1 MNHNS and CDR2 SASEGT. Trimming took off 2 bases at V and 7 bases at J, with 17 bases between the two ends. Sequenced by immunoSEQ multiplex PCR; TCRdb stores in-frame clones only, minus some. Counted here are nearly 30,000 clones, approximately 91% occurring once; the ten biggest clones make up around 8.5%. Sequences were derived from CD8+ T cells from peripheral blood, sampled before anti-PD-1 treatment. V and J are TRBV6-1 and TRBJ1-1, with D tentatively TRBD1 (5 bases). The TCR was taken from a human donor with melanoma. This CDR3 is CASSEPWKGQGEAFF. The CDR3 DNA sequence: TGTGCCAGCAGTGAACCTTGGAAGGGGCAGGGTGAAGCTTTCTTT.